Each of the 14 T cell receptor beta chains below was sequenced from the same sample in a study of CD8+CD57+ T cells in acquired aplastic anemia. The TCR beta profiling, which covered VDJ combination and CDR3 sequence, was carried out using genomic DNA as the template. TCRdb recomputed calls from the reads with MiXCR, one row per CDR3 protein. This repertoire shows some 200,000 distinct CDR3 sequences, approximately 35% found once; its top ten account for around 1.1%. Sequenced: sorted CD4+, CD8+, or CD8+CD57+ T cells (not recorded which) from PBMCs. The receptors here all came from a human donor in good health, serving as a control.

This clonotype has only a few counts. The chain carries TRBV5-4 and TRBJ2-7; the D gene is possibly TRBD1 (6 bases). Trimming removed 2 bases from V and 5 bases from J, with 14 bases in between. The CDR3 contains 14 residues. The germline gives CDR1 SGHNT, CDR2 YYREEE (reference sequence). The CDR3 is CASSFLSGAHEQYF. CDR3 bases: TGTGCCAGCAGCTTTTTATCAGGGGCCCACGAGCAGTACTTC.

This clonotype appeared a single time. The chain couples TRBV30 to TRBJ1-5, with 7 bases aligning to TRBD1. Germline V CDR1 and CDR2: GTSNPN, SVGIG (reference sequence). The CDR3 covers 13 residues. J was trimmed by 6 bases and V by 3 bases; bases with no gene match: 5. The CDR3 reads CAWSRQGGQPQHF. Written as DNA, the CDR3 is TGTGCCTGGAGCAGACAGGGTGGTCAGCCCCAGCATTTT.

The rearrangement joins TRBV30 to TRBJ2-3; 8 nucleotides line up with TRBD2. The length of the CDR3 is 16 residues. The V gene end was trimmed by 1 base and the J gene end by 1 base; junction bases not matched to a gene: 7. CDR1 is GTSNPN, CDR2 SVGIG, per germline (reference sequence). Here the CDR3 DNA reads TGTGCCTGGAGTGACTACTATAGCGGGGGCACAGATACGCAGTATTTT. Its translation is CAWSDYYSGGTDTQYF.

This clonotype appeared a single time. In nucleotides, the CDR3 is TGTGCCAGCAGTGCCCGGGGCTTTCTTAATGAAAAACTGTTTTTT. This encodes CASSARGFLNEKLFF. The gene calls are TRBV2 and TRBJ1-4; D is possibly TRBD1 (5 bases). The CDR3 length is 15 residues. Looked up from germline, CDR1 is SNHLY and CDR2 is FYNNEI. V was pared by 4 bases and J by 4 bases, with 13 bases between.

This clonotype has ten or more counts. The chain couples TRBV20-1 to TRBJ1-2, with a tentative D call TRBD1 (5 bases). The V end lost 3 bases, the J end lost 4 bases, and 15 bases lay between the germline ends. The CDR3 is 14 residues long. Per the germline V gene, CDR1 is DFQATT and CDR2 is SNEGSKA (reference sequence). In DNA, the CDR3 is TGCAGTGCTAGCGGGGGTCAGGCCGTCTATGGCTACACCTTC. This encodes CSASGGQAVYGYTF.

Notes on this clonotype: A much larger clone differs from this one at a single base, so this may be a read error. The rearrangement joins TRBV11-1 to TRBJ2-1; the D is unclear. V dropped 7 bases and J dropped 8 bases, with 21 bases sitting between them. CDR3 length: 15 residues. Germline values: CDR1 SGHAT, CDR2 FQDESV (reference sequence). CDR3: CASIKLVTLSDEQFF. The CDR3, as DNA: TGTGCCAGCATCAAATTAGTCACCCTGTCCGATGAGCAGTTCTTC.

This clonotype was observed many times. This chain uses TRBV12-3 or TRBV12-4 with TRBJ2-1, with D tentatively TRBD1 (5 bases). Trimming cost V 2 bases and J 6 bases, with 11 bases left between them. The CDR3 length is 14 residues. The CDR3: CASSLQGPSNEQFF. CDR3 nucleotide sequence: TGTGCCAGCAGTTTACAGGGCCCGTCCAATGAGCAGTTCTTC.

The rearrangement links TRBV4-1 to TRBJ2-1; TRBD2 matches at 10 bases. V dropped 6 bases and J dropped 3; count of bases not matched to a gene: 14. The CDR3 is 18 residues long. Germline CDR1 and CDR2: MGHRA and YSYEKL. The CDR3 reads CASRQEDMIAGGYNEQFF. DNA for the CDR3: TGCGCCAGCAGACAGGAAGACATGATAGCGGGAGGCTACAATGAGCAGTTCTTC.

This chain connects TRBV25-1 to TRBJ1-2; perhaps TRBD1 as D (6 bases). Between the trimmed V and J ends, which lost 5 bases and 5 bases, there was a span of 21 bases. Germline lookup yields CDR1 MGHDK and CDR2 SYGVNS. CDR3 length: 16 residues. The CDR3 sequence is CASSTRGTPSWYGYTF. Written as DNA, the CDR3 is TGTGCCAGCAGTACTCGGGGGACACCCTCATGGTATGGCTACACCTTC.

The chain combines TRBV5-1 with TRBJ2-4; D is uncertain. Trimming pared 5 bases from V and 0 bases from J, leaving 24 bases between. The germline CDR1 and CDR2 sequences are SGHRS and YFSETQ. CDR3 length equals 19 residues. The chain's CDR3 is CASRLSRALQPIAKNIQYF. The CDR3 nucleotides read TGCGCCAGCAGGCTTTCTCGGGCGCTTCAACCTATAGCCAAAAACATTCAGTACTTC. The variable domain in full, with the rest retrieved from reference TRBV5-1 and TRBJ2-4, is KAGVTQTPRYLIKTRGQQVTLSCSPISGHRSVSWYQQTPGQGLQFLFEYFSETQRNKGNFPGRFSGRQFSNSRSEMNVSTLELGDSALYLCASRLSRALQPIAKNIQYFGAGTRLSVL.

The rearrangement uses TRBV11-2 and TRBJ2-1; D call uncertain. Per the germline V gene, CDR1 is SGHAT and CDR2 is FQNNGV. V was cut by 2 bases and J by 3 bases, with 8 bases left in between. The CDR3 runs to 14 residues. The CDR3 DNA reads as TGTGCCAGCAGCTTAAGTTCCTACTACAATGAGCAGTTCTTC. Translated, it gives CASSLSSYYNEQFF.

This clonotype was recorded many times. This chain joins TRBV2 and TRBJ1-3; no firm D call. V shed 3 bases and J shed 2 bases, with 11 bases lying between them. In germline, CDR1 is SNHLY, CDR2 FYNNEI. This CDR3 is built from 15 residues. CDR3 region: CASSEFGLAGNTIYF. Here the CDR3 DNA reads TGTGCCAGCAGTGAGTTTGGTCTGGCTGGAAACACCATATATTTT.

The rearrangement links TRBV25-1 to TRBJ1-1; D gene ambiguous. With 3 bases removed from V and 1 base from J, the gap between germline ends came to 9 bases. The CDR3 totals 14 residues. Germline V gives CDR1 MGHDK, CDR2 SYGVNS. CDR3 in DNA: TGTGCCAGCAGTGACAAGGGTAGGAACACTGAAGCTTTCTTT. Protein sequence: CASSDKGRNTEAFF. Supplemented by reference TRBV25-1 and TRBJ1-1, the full variable domain reads EADIYQTPRYLVIGTGKKITLECSQTMGHDKMYWYQQDPGMELHLIHYSYGVNSTEKGDLSSESTVSRIRTEHFPLTLESARPSHTSQYLCASSDKGRNTEAFFGQGTRLTVV.

The V gene is TRBV12-3 or TRBV12-4, the J gene TRBJ2-2; 9 bases match TRBD1. The CDR3 length is 13 residues. V was pared by 10 bases and J by 5 bases, with 5 bases of the junction left unmatched. In DNA form, the CDR3 reads TGTGCCAACCGGGACAGGGAGACCGGGGAGCTGTTTTTT. Translation: CANRDRETGELFF.